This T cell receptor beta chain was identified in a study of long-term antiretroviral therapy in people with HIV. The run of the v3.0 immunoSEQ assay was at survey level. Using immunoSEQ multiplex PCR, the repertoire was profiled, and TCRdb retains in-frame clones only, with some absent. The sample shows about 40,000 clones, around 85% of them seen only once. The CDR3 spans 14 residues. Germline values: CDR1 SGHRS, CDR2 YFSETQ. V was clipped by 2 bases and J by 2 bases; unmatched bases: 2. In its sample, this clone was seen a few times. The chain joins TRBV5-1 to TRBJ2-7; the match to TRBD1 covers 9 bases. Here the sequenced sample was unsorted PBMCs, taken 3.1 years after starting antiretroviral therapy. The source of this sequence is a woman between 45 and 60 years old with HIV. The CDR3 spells CASSFGDRAYEQYF. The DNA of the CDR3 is TGCGCCAGCAGCTTCGGGGACAGGGCCTACGAGCAGTACTTC.